Presented here are 17 T cell receptor beta chains from one specimen sequenced in a study of beta chain features in type 1 diabetes. The study reverse transcribed the entire isolated RNA, so it sequenced expressed TCRB transcripts. Clones were sequenced by immunoSEQ multiplex PCR, and TCRdb holds only the in-frame ones, with some missing. This sample has about 900,000 clones, with about a sixth found just once. The specimen was naive CD4+ T cells from blood. These receptors were obtained from a woman aged 18-30 years in good health.

This clone was seen only a few times. The V call is TRBV28, the J call TRBJ2-7; 9 nucleotides match TRBD1. This CDR3 contains 15 residues. Unmatched junction bases numbered 6, after V lost 5 bases and J lost 1 base. Germline CDR1 and CDR2: MDHEN and SYDVKM. The CDR3 coding sequence is TGTGCCAGCAGTCCAGGACAGGGGACGTCCTACGAGCAGTACTTC. Its protein product is CASSPGQGTSYEQYF.

This clone was observed a few times. J is TRBJ2-3 and V is TRBV25-1; TRBD2 matches 9 bases. The CDR3 consists of 16 residues. CDR1 and CDR2 from the germline V gene are MGHDK and SYGVNS. V was clipped by 6 bases and J by 2 bases; unmatched bases: 9. CDR3 in DNA: TGTGCCAGCAGCTCTATCGCGGGAGGGTTCACAGATACGCAGTATTTT. This translates into CASSSIAGGFTDTQYF. The variable domain in full, completed from reference TRBV25-1 and TRBJ2-3, reads EADIYQTPRYLVIGTGKKITLECSQTMGHDKMYWYQQDPGMELHLIHYSYGVNSTEKGDLSSESTVSRIRTEHFPLTLESARPSHTSQYLCASSSIAGGFTDTQYFGPGTRLTVL.

CDR3 sequence reads: CASSPTGVDSGAYYGYTF. For the CDR3, the DNA is TGTGCCAGTAGTCCCACCGGCGTCGACAGCGGGGCCTACTATGGCTACACCTTC. V and J are TRBV19 and TRBJ1-2, with TRBD1 as a possible D gene (5 bases). CDR1 and CDR2 (germline): LNHDA, SQIVND (reference sequence). The V end was cut by 5 bases, the J end by 3 bases, with 25 bases between. The CDR3 is 18 residues long.

The rearrangement links TRBV5-8 to TRBJ2-2, with 10 bases fitting TRBD1. V gave up 4 bases and J gave up 7 bases; unmatched junction bases: 10. CDR1 is SGHTS and CDR2 is YDEGEE in the germline V gene. This CDR3 is built from 16 residues. In DNA form, the CDR3 reads TGTGCCAGCAGCCTATACCCCGGGACAGGGGACGGGGAGCTGTTTTTT. It yields the protein CASSLYPGTGDGELFF.

The CDR3 reads CATSSWQGARVQYF. Written as DNA, the CDR3 is TGTGCCACCAGCTCTTGGCAGGGGGCAAGGGTGCAGTACTTC. J is TRBJ2-7 and V is TRBV15, with 8 bases lining up with TRBD1. With 5 bases clipped from V and 9 bases from J, the junction kept 12 bases outside the gene matches. This CDR3 is built from 14 residues. Germline V gene sequence: CDR1 LNHNV, CDR2 YYDKDF (reference sequence).

This clone has just a few counts. This chain joins TRBV5-6 and TRBJ2-7; no reliable D call. V lost 3 bases and J lost 2, with 6 bases in between. The CDR3 loop spans 12 amino acids. Germline CDR1 and CDR2: SGHDT and YYEEEE. As DNA, the CDR3 is TGTGCCAGCAGCTGGGATACCTACGAGCAGTACTTC. Translated: CASSWDTYEQYF.

The chain is built from TRBV11-2 and TRBJ2-3, with a possible D match to TRBD2 (5 bases). Germline assignment: CDR1 SGHAT and CDR2 FQNNGV. V lost 5 bases and J 2 bases, leaving 17 bases between the germline ends. There are 16 residues in the CDR3. This chain's CDR3 is CASSPVRDKYTDTQYF. For the CDR3, the DNA is TGTGCCAGCAGCCCCGTCCGGGATAAATACACAGATACGCAGTATTTT. The full variable domain, rest sourced from reference TRBV11-2 and TRBJ2-3, is EAGVAQSPRYKIIEKRQSVAFWCNPISGHATLYWYQQILGQGPKLLIQFQNNGVVDDSQLPKDRFSAERLKGVDSTLKIQPAKLEDSAVYLCASSPVRDKYTDTQYFGPGTRLTVL.

This clone was counted between two and nine times. DNA for the CDR3: TGTGCCAGCAGGGACGGGAGGTTGGATACGCAGTATTTT. It yields the protein CASRDGRLDTQYF. The chain couples TRBV2 to TRBJ2-3; TRBD2 aligns across 7 bases. The CDR3 length is 13 residues. Germline CDR1 and CDR2: SNHLY and FYNNEI. The trim removed 6 bases at V and 6 bases at J, leaving 6 bases unmatched.

This sequence joins TRBV7-2 and TRBJ2-4; D ambiguous. Per germline, CDR1 SGHTA and CDR2 FQGNSA. Trimming took 3 bases from V and 8 from J, leaving 14 bases between them. The CDR3 totals 14 residues. CDR3 sequence reads: CASSFGGRSDIQYF. In nucleotides, the CDR3 is TGTGCCAGCAGCTTTGGTGGGCGGAGCGACATTCAGTACTTC. Full variable domain (rest looked up from reference TRBV7-2 and TRBJ2-4): GAGVSQSPSNKVTEKGKDVELRCDPISGHTALYWYRQSLGQGLEFLIYFQGNSAPDKSGLPSDRFSAERTGGSVSTLTIQRTQQEDSAVYLCASSFGGRSDIQYFGAGTRLSVL.

This clone was counted between two and nine times. The chain uses TRBV4-2 and TRBJ2-5, with 12 bases matching TRBD2. The germline CDR1 and CDR2 sequences are LGHNA and YNFKEQ. The CDR3 extends over 17 amino acids. Trimming took 3 bases from V and 3 from J; bases not matched to a gene: 8. This chain's CDR3 is CASSHPPSGRAKETQYF. CDR3 bases: TGTGCCAGCAGCCACCCCCCTAGCGGGAGGGCGAAAGAGACCCAGTACTTC.

This rearrangement joins TRBV6-1 to TRBJ1-2; no clear D gene. V lost 3 bases, J lost 4 bases, and 12 bases lay in between. The CDR3 is made up of 14 amino acids. Germline values: CDR1 MNHNS, CDR2 SASEGT. Written as DNA, the CDR3 is TGTGCCAGCAGTGAGGTACTGGGCGGCTATGGCTACACCTTC. Translated, it gives CASSEVLGGYGYTF.

CDR3 region: CASAEETPNTGELFF. DNA for the CDR3: TGTGCCAGCGCGGAAGAGACACCGAACACCGGGGAGCTGTTTTTT. The rearrangement uses TRBV11-1 and TRBJ2-2; D gene ambiguous. Trimming took 8 bases from V and 0 from J, leaving 13 bases between them. The CDR3 is made up of 15 amino acids. CDR1 and CDR2 (germline): SGHAT, FQDESV (reference sequence).

The gene calls are TRBV11-2 and TRBJ1-1; the D is unclear. Deletions cut 1 base from V and 1 base from J, with 10 bases between. The germline gives CDR1 SGHAT, CDR2 FQNNGV. The CDR3 runs 15 residues. CDR3 in DNA: TGTGCCAGCAGCTTAGGGGCAGTACCGAACACTGAAGCTTTCTTT. Encoded protein: CASSLGAVPNTEAFF.

The rearrangement links TRBV7-2 to TRBJ1-4, with D perhaps matching TRBD1 (6 bases). V shed 3 bases and J shed 5 bases, with 13 bases lying between them. CDR1 and CDR2 (germline): SGHTA, FQGNSA. The CDR3 totals 15 residues. In nucleotides, the CDR3 is TGTGCCAGCAGCTTCTTGGGACAAATAAATGAAAAACTGTTTTTT. This gives the protein CASSFLGQINEKLFF.

In DNA, the CDR3 is TGTGCCAGTATAAACAAGAACACTGAAGCTTTCTTT. Protein sequence: CASINKNTEAFF. The V call is TRBV19, the J call TRBJ1-1; D is unresolved. Germline V gives CDR1 LNHDA, CDR2 SQIVND (reference sequence). Trimming stripped 7 bases from V and 1 base from J, with 7 bases between. CDR3 size: 12 residues.

This clone occurred a few times. This chain joins TRBV29-1 and TRBJ1-1; weak D call: TRBD1 (6 bases). The CDR3 totals 13 residues. V was shortened by 7 bases and J by 6 bases, with 18 bases between the two germline ends. Per germline, CDR1 SQVTM and CDR2 ANQGSEA. CDR3 sequence: CSADTGSVSEAFF. The CDR3, as DNA: TGCAGCGCTGACACAGGGTCGGTTTCTGAAGCTTTCTTT.

This sequence joins TRBV7-2 and TRBJ2-6, with unresolved D. Between the trimmed V and J ends, which lost 1 base and 2 bases, there was a span of 6 bases. CDR3 length: 15 amino acids. The germline gives CDR1 SGHTA, CDR2 FQGNSA. CDR3 region: CASSLVAPGANVLTF. For the CDR3, the DNA is TGTGCCAGCAGCTTAGTGGCACCTGGGGCCAACGTCCTGACTTTC.